The clone carrying this TCR beta chain has only a few counts. Its specificity is unknown. From 5'RACE with constant-segment primers came TCR alpha and TCR beta cDNA libraries that carried sample barcodes and UMIs. TCRdb reprocessed the 5' RACE reads via MiXCR and lists one record per CDR3 protein. The sample yields roughly 250,000 distinct CDR3 sequences, 15% to 20% seen once. The data originate from a study of T-cell memory formation after mild COVID-19. In germline, CDR1 is LGHDT, CDR2 YNNKEL (reference sequence). Trimming took 5 bases from V and 6 from J; bases not matched to a gene: 3. This CDR3 comprises 12 residues. Study results and limitations: Clones which contracted sat mainly in CM and EM if CD4+, and in EMRA if CD8+. The study detected some responding clones in pre-infection memory, suggesting cross-reactive memory joined. Clonal second-wave expansions that peaked on day 37 had unconfirmed SARS-CoV-2 specificity.

The chain recombines TRBV3-1 with TRBJ2-7; 8 bases map to TRBD2. Sequenced sample: PBMCs or a T cell subset sorted from them (not recorded which). The sequence came from a man aged 18 to 30 who had mild COVID-19 (a few samples of this study predate the infection). Cell type and time point are not known. The CDR3 DNA follows: TGTGCCAGCAGCAGGAGCGGGGGCGAGCAGTACTTC. Amino acids: CASSRSGGEQYF.